This T cell receptor beta chain was identified in a study of Ad26.COV2.S vaccination and SARS-CoV-2 variants. At the level of the study: A participant enrolled in the COV1001 Ad26.COV2.S trial arm provided the sample. Intramuscular Ad26.COV2.S doses were given once or twice, 56 days apart.

Trimming cost V 5 bases and J 1 base, with 14 bases left between them. Germline V CDR1 and CDR2: SGHVS, FNYEAQ. The CDR3 length is 15 residues. Treatment defined: around 19 received Ad26.COV2.S at low or high dose, single or two shots; 5 received placebo; per-sample allocation not given. Following the first vaccine or placebo injection, samples were taken on day 63. Sequencing used immunoSEQ multiplex PCR; TCRdb keeps in-frame clones, though not all of them. Of about 400,000 clones listed, roughly nine tenths are singletons. The receptor's source is a person between 18 and 59 years old who received the Ad26.COV2.S COVID-19 vaccine or a placebo. This chain uses TRBV7-6 with TRBJ2-5, with a tentative D call TRBD2 (6 bases). Specimen: peripheral blood, collected in a trial of Ad26.COV2.S vaccine versus placebo. In DNA form, the CDR3 reads TGTGCCAGCAGCCAAGCGGGTAGGGGCCAAGAGACCCAGTACTTC. Translation gives CASSQAGRGQETQYF.